Presented here are 14 T cell receptor beta chains from one specimen sequenced in a study of blood T cell repertoires in COVID-19. Repertoires were generated with immunoSEQ multiplex PCR, while TCRdb's copy carries only in-frame clones and drops some. The sample holds over 150,000 clones, roughly 87% seen once. The specimen sequenced was PBMCs or T cells enriched from blood (not recorded which). All receptors come from a woman aged 50 to 60 who had recovered from COVID-19.

This rearrangement joins TRBV5-8 to TRBJ1-5, with D maybe TRBD1 (6 bases). The CDR3 is 16 residues long. Germline V CDR1 and CDR2: SGHTS, YDEGEE. The V end was cut by 2 bases, the J end by 0 bases, with 12 bases between. CDR3 DNA: TGTGCCAGCAGCTTAGGGACAACTAATAGCAATCAGCCCCAGCATTTT. Protein: CASSLGTTNSNQPQHF.

The V and J genes are TRBV19 and TRBJ1-2; 8 bases map to TRBD1. V trimming: 4 bases; J trimming: 6 bases; junction bases outside the gene matches: 7. The germline CDR1 and CDR2 sequences are LNHDA and SQIVND (reference sequence). The CDR3 runs 14 residues. CDR3 amino acids: CASSTIRGQDGYTF. As DNA, the CDR3 is TGTGCCAGTAGTACAATCAGGGGGCAAGATGGCTACACCTTC.

This clone appeared once. This sequence joins TRBV10-3 and TRBJ2-3, with TRBD2 matching 12 bases. The junction had 12 bases not matched to a gene; V was cut back by 3 bases and J by 2 bases. The V gene's germline CDR1 is ENHRY and CDR2 SYGVKD. The CDR3 sequence is 19 residues long. In DNA, the CDR3 is TGTGCCATCAGTGATGGACTAGCGGGATCAGGTGGGGCCACAGATACGCAGTATTTT. This translates into CAISDGLAGSGGATDTQYF.

The chain carries TRBV19 and TRBJ2-1, with 9 positions matching TRBD2. With 3 bases clipped from V and 10 bases from J, the junction kept 13 bases outside the gene matches. CDR1 is LNHDA and CDR2 is SQIVND in the germline V gene (reference sequence). This CDR3 region has 16 residues. CDR3 in amino acids: CASSIPGGRALREQFF. The CDR3, as DNA: TGTGCCAGTAGTATCCCTGGCGGGAGGGCCCTACGCGAGCAGTTCTTC.

The chain employs TRBV2 and TRBJ2-7, with a tentative D call TRBD1 (6 bases). CDR3 length: 13 residues. Germline values: CDR1 SNHLY, CDR2 FYNNEI. V was cut by 4 bases and J by 7 bases, with 14 bases left in between. CDR3 region: CASSVTGYGEQYF. The CDR3, as DNA: TGTGCCAGCAGTGTAACAGGGTATGGAGAGCAGTACTTC. The whole variable domain, remainder taken from reference TRBV2 and TRBJ2-7, is EPEVTQTPSHQVTQMGQEVILRCVPISNHLYFYWYRQILGQKVEFLVSFYNNEISEKSEIFDDQFSVERPDGSNFTLKIRSTKLEDSAMYFCASSVTGYGEQYFGPGTRLTVT.

V is TRBV5-1 and J is TRBJ1-2, with 7 bases matching TRBD1. Losses at the gene ends were 7 bases for V and 8 bases for J; bases not matched to a gene: 17. CDR3 length: 15 amino acids. Germline CDR1 and CDR2: SGHRS and YFSETQ. The CDR3 DNA follows: TGCGCCAGCCAGCAGACGACAGGGACTGGGAGGGGCTACACCTTC. Translating it yields CASQQTTGTGRGYTF.

The chain recombines TRBV18 with TRBJ1-1, with D possibly being TRBD1 (6 bases). CDR3 length: 15 residues. The V gene lost 6 bases and the J gene lost 0 bases, with 14 bases spanning the gap. CDR1 and CDR2 from the germline V gene are KGHSH and LQKENI. The CDR3 nucleotides read TGTGCCAGCTCCCGAGAGCAGGGGCTGAACACTGAAGCTTTCTTT. Its translation: CASSREQGLNTEAFF.

The gene calls are TRBV30 and TRBJ1-1; possible D gene TRBD1, 5 bases. V was pared by 2 bases and J by 10 bases, with 11 bases between. The CDR3 sequence is 11 residues long. Germline-derived CDR1 and CDR2 are GTSNPN and SVGIG (reference sequence). The CDR3 loop is CAWSPGVGAFF. As DNA, the CDR3 is TGTGCCTGGAGTCCGGGGGTGGGAGCTTTCTTT.

This chain uses TRBV30 with TRBJ2-7; possible D gene TRBD1, 6 bases. The V gene's germline CDR1 is GTSNPN and CDR2 SVGIG (reference sequence). CDR3 length: 14 amino acids. Trimming cost V 0 bases and J 6 bases, with 15 bases left between them. This chain's CDR3 is CAWSVRNRASEQYF. The CDR3 bases are TGTGCCTGGAGTGTACGGAACAGGGCTAGCGAGCAGTACTTC.

V gene TRBV3-1 (or the pseudogene TRBV3-2) combines with J gene TRBJ2-5, with 7 bases matching TRBD1. J was trimmed by 8 bases and V by 3 bases; bases with no gene match: 6. There are 13 residues in the CDR3. The germline V gene has CDR1 LGHDT and CDR2 YNNKEL (reference sequence). The CDR3 region has the DNA TGTGCCAGCAGCCATGACAGGGATAGAACCCAGTACTTC. Translating it yields CASSHDRDRTQYF.

The chain links TRBV28 to TRBJ1-5; no firm D call. V was pared by 7 bases and J by 0 bases, with 7 bases between. This CDR3 spans 13 amino acids. Per germline, CDR1 MDHEN and CDR2 SYDVKM. CDR3 residues: CASIRDSNQPQHF. The DNA of the CDR3 is TGTGCCAGCATTCGGGATAGCAATCAGCCCCAGCATTTT.

This clone was seen a single time. This sequence joins TRBV7-9 and TRBJ1-6; tentative D call: TRBD1 (5 bases). Germline CDR1 and CDR2: SEHNR and FQNEAQ (reference sequence). Trimming removed 4 bases from V and 14 bases from J, with 9 bases in between. CDR3 length equals 11 residues. The CDR3 sequence: CASSSSGSLHF. Here the CDR3 DNA reads TGTGCCAGCAGCTCATCAGGGTCCCTCCACTTT.

The chain joins TRBV7-9 to TRBJ1-1; weak D call: TRBD1 (5 bases). In germline, CDR1 is SEHNR, CDR2 FQNEAQ (reference sequence). Trimming shortened V by 5 bases and J by 6 bases, and 22 bases separated the two germline ends. CDR3 length equals 16 residues. The CDR3 nucleotides read TGTGCCAGCAGCCAGGGCCCTAGAGCCTACCTTTCTGAAGCTTTCTTT. Translated, it gives CASSQGPRAYLSEAFF.

This chain connects TRBV5-1 to TRBJ1-2, with a weak D call TRBD1 (6 bases). V lost 3 bases and J lost 6, with 12 bases in between. Germline assignment: CDR1 SGHRS and CDR2 YFSETQ. This CDR3 contains 13 residues. CDR3 sequence: CASSSQGWNGYTF. Here the CDR3 DNA reads TGCGCCAGCAGCTCGCAGGGGTGGAATGGCTACACCTTC.